This passage covers 9 T cell receptor beta chains from one sample sequenced in a study of blood T cell repertoires in COVID-19. Sequenced by immunoSEQ multiplex PCR; TCRdb stores in-frame clones only, minus some. This table holds approximately 200,000 clones, 70% to 90% found once. Sequenced sample: peripheral blood. The receptors originated from a man aged 55 to 70 with acute or convalescent COVID-19.

The chain links TRBV10-1 to TRBJ2-3; TRBD2 aligns across 7 bases. V shed 8 bases, J shed 5 bases, and the junction held 4 bases outside the gene matches. Germline CDR1 is WNHNN and CDR2 is SYGVQD (reference sequence). The CDR3 is made up of 12 amino acids. Written as DNA, the CDR3 is TGCGCCAGCCGGGGGGTAGGAGATACGCAGTATTTT. Translation gives CASRGVGDTQYF.

This clone was seen a single time. The V gene is TRBV6-2 or TRBV6-3, the J gene TRBJ2-7; 11 bases line up with TRBD2. Unmatched junction bases numbered 10, after V lost 6 bases and J lost 6 bases. The CDR3 contains 15 residues. Looked up from germline, CDR1 is MNHEY and CDR2 is SVGEGT. The CDR3 sequence: CASSRQLAGVSEQYF. The CDR3 DNA reads TGTGCCAGCAGCAGACAACTAGCGGGAGTGAGCGAGCAGTACTTC.

V gene TRBV5-5 combines with J gene TRBJ1-5; 7 positions agree with TRBD1. The CDR3 sequence is 17 residues long. Germline CDR1 is SGHKS and CDR2 is YYEKEE (reference sequence). The trim removed 7 bases at V and 6 bases at J, leaving 19 bases unmatched. The CDR3 loop is CASGIYPQTGFGQPQHF. CDR3 sequence (DNA): TGTGCCAGCGGAATTTACCCTCAGACAGGGTTCGGTCAGCCCCAGCATTTT.

The chain recombines TRBV18 with TRBJ1-1; perhaps TRBD1 as D (6 bases). Per germline, CDR1 KGHSH and CDR2 LQKENI. The CDR3 consists of 16 residues. V was shortened by 6 bases and J by 0 bases, with 17 bases between the two germline ends. Written as DNA, the CDR3 is TGTGCCAGCTCCCCAATGACACAGGGATTGAACACTGAAGCTTTCTTT. This encodes CASSPMTQGLNTEAFF.

The genes are TRBV10-3 and TRBJ1-1; D gene ambiguous. Trimming took off 0 bases at V and 0 bases at J, with 8 bases between the two ends. The CDR3 loop spans 15 amino acids. Germline CDR1 ENHRY, CDR2 SYGVKD. In DNA form, the CDR3 reads TGTGCCATCAGTGAGTCGGGTCGGGTGAACACTGAAGCTTTCTTT. Translation gives CAISESGRVNTEAFF.

The CDR3 DNA reads as TGTGCCAGCAGTTACTCGGCTAGCCAGAACACCGGGGAGCTGTTTTTT. Amino acids: CASSYSASQNTGELFF. V gene TRBV6-5 combines with J gene TRBJ2-2; possibly TRBD2 for D (5 bases). This CDR3 comprises 16 residues. With 0 bases removed from V and 1 base from J, the gap between germline ends came to 9 bases. Germline loops: CDR1 MNHEY, CDR2 SVGAGI.

V and J are TRBV9 and TRBJ2-2; 10 bases are shared with TRBD2. In germline, CDR1 is SGDLS, CDR2 YYNGEE. The CDR3 length is 14 residues. With 4 bases clipped from V and 7 bases from J, the junction kept 4 bases outside the gene matches. The CDR3 nucleotides are TGTGCCAGCAGCTCCCGGACTAGCGGCGGGGAGCTGTTTTTT. Its protein product is CASSSRTSGGELFF.

The chain couples TRBV6-5 to TRBJ2-1, with 10 nucleotides matching TRBD2. This CDR3 contains 15 residues. Germline lookup yields CDR1 MNHEY and CDR2 SVGAGI. Unmatched junction bases numbered 2, after V lost 2 bases and J lost 4 bases. CDR3 in amino acids: CASSYLAGEYNEQFF. The DNA for the CDR3 is TGTGCCAGCAGTTACCTAGCGGGAGAATACAATGAGCAGTTCTTC.

V is TRBV2 and J is TRBJ2-1, with a possible D match to TRBD2 (5 bases). The CDR3 is 13 residues long. The germline V gene encodes CDR1 SNHLY and CDR2 FYNNEI. V lost 7 bases and J lost 7, with 14 bases in between. The CDR3 nucleotides read TGTGCCAGCACCTCCCTCAGAGGGAATGAGCAGTTCTTC. This translates into CASTSLRGNEQFF.